This T cell receptor beta chain is from a study of cytomegalovirus exposure and HLA in healthy donors. The PCR made use of 60 Vbeta and 13 Jbeta primers. The method was immunoSEQ multiplex PCR; TCRdb's version includes in-frame clones alone and lacks a portion of them. The sample shows about 140,000 clones, about four fifths of them seen only once. V was trimmed by 2 bases and J by 9 bases, leaving 7 bases between them. The CDR3 loop spans 11 amino acids. Germline V gene sequence: CDR1 LGHNT, CDR2 FRNRAP. The sequence was collected from a man in his forties in good health and CMV-seronegative. What was sequenced was PBMCs. This chain uses TRBV12-5 with TRBJ1-1; D may be TRBD1 (6 bases). For the CDR3, the DNA is TGTGCTAGTGGTTTGACAGGGAAAGCTTTCTTT. As protein: CASGLTGKAFF.